Below are 24 T cell receptor beta chains sequenced from a single sample in a study of T cell repertoires in cytomegalovirus infection. In TCRdb, the reads were re-called with MiXCR into one record per CDR3 protein. The profile shows some 800,000 distinct CDR3 sequences, about 30% of them singletons. These receptors have no known antigen. This sample comprised cultured CD8+ T cells from PBMCs, obtained from culture after CMV antigen stimulation. These receptor sequences come from a human donor in good health (CMV status not recorded). Some clones in this sample may be carry-over from other donors' samples.

In the case of this clonotype: A much larger clonotype is one base distant, so this may be a read error. This chain joins TRBV7-9 and TRBJ1-4; D may be TRBD1 (5 bases). Germline values: CDR1 SEHNR, CDR2 FQNEAQ (reference sequence). The CDR3 spans 16 residues. V was clipped by 1 base and J by 3 bases, with 12 bases between them. The CDR3 sequence: CASSLDPEQANEKLFF. The CDR3 nucleotides read TGTGCCAGCAGCTTAGATCCGGAACAGGCTAATGAAAAACTGTTTTTT.

The chain employs TRBV20-1 and TRBJ2-1; TRBD2 agrees at 9 bases. The germline CDR1 and CDR2 sequences are DFQATT and SNEGSKA (reference sequence). The CDR3 consists of 16 residues. CDR3 residues: CSSWGGAGGSYNEQFF. CDR3 in DNA: TGCAGCTCATGGGGTGGGGCGGGGGGGAGCTACAATGAGCAGTTCTTC.

This rearrangement joins TRBV10-2 to TRBJ1-5, with a possible D match to TRBD1 (6 bases). Germline lookup yields CDR1 WSHSY and CDR2 SAAADI. The CDR3 covers 14 residues. The V end was cut by 2 bases, the J end by 5 bases, with 10 bases between. In nucleotides, the CDR3 is TGCGCCAGCAGTGAGCCGAGGGGGGATCAGCCCCAGCATTTT. Amino acid sequence: CASSEPRGDQPQHF.

This clonotype was counted many times. The rearrangement links TRBV7-2 to TRBJ2-5; TRBD2 matches at 11 bases. Germline V gene lookup returns CDR1 SGHTA and CDR2 FQGNSA. Germline trimming cut 5 bases from V and 8 bases from J; bases unmatched to any gene: 10. The CDR3 has 15 amino acids. CDR3 protein: CASSQTGTSGLTQYF. DNA for the CDR3: TGTGCCAGCAGCCAGACCGGGACTAGCGGCCTCACCCAGTACTTC.

This clonotype has just a few counts. The rearrangement uses TRBV7-9 and TRBJ2-5; TRBD2 aligns across 7 bases. J gave up 3 bases and V 3 bases, and 7 bases lay outside the gene matches. This CDR3 contains 15 residues. Germline V gene sequence: CDR1 SEHNR, CDR2 FQNEAQ (reference sequence). CDR3 nucleotides: TGTGCCAGCAGCTTCCGGCAGGGAGGGGAAGAGACCCAGTACTTC. This translates into CASSFRQGGEETQYF.

The chain uses TRBV15 and TRBJ1-5; perhaps TRBD1 as D (6 bases). This CDR3 spans 15 amino acids. CDR1 LNHNV and CDR2 YYDKDF come from the germline V gene (reference sequence). Trimming stripped 0 bases from V and 6 bases from J, with 12 bases between. In DNA, the CDR3 is TGTGCCACCAGCAGAGATCGGGGGCAGGGTCAGCCCCAGCATTTT. This translates into CATSRDRGQGQPQHF.

This clonotype was seen only a few times. This chain uses TRBV4-3 with TRBJ2-5; D is perhaps TRBD1 (6 bases). There are 16 residues in the CDR3. Between the trimmed V and J ends, which lost 0 bases and 0 bases, there was a span of 11 bases. Germline-derived CDR1 and CDR2 are LGHNA and YSLEER. CDR3 bases: TGCGCCAGCAGCCAAGATGGAGAGGGGGACCAAGAGACCCAGTACTTC. Encoded protein: CASSQDGEGDQETQYF.

The CDR3 loop is CASSAALAGGYEQYF. As DNA, the CDR3 is TGTGCCAGCAGCGCCGCCCTAGCGGGGGGGTACGAGCAGTACTTC. The gene calls are TRBV7-8 and TRBJ2-7; 12 bases align to TRBD2. The CDR3 loop spans 15 amino acids. The germline V gene has CDR1 SGHVS and CDR2 FQNEAQ. Unmatched junction bases numbered 6, after V lost 5 bases and J lost 4 bases.

This clonotype was seen only a few times. The chain carries TRBV18 and TRBJ2-5; D might be TRBD1 (5 bases). Germline lookup yields CDR1 KGHSH and CDR2 LQKENI. CDR3 length: 13 residues. The germline V and J ends were trimmed by 3 bases and 4 bases, with 9 bases remaining between them. DNA for the CDR3: TGTGCCAGCTCACCGACAGTTGTAGAGACCCAGTACTTC. It is translated as CASSPTVVETQYF. Drawing the rest from reference TRBV18 and TRBJ2-5, the complete variable domain is NAGVMQNPRHLVRRRGQEARLRCSPMKGHSHVYWYRQLPEEGLKFMVYLQKENIIDESGMPKERFSAEFPKEGPSILRIQQVVRGDSAAYFCASSPTVVETQYFGPGTRLLVL.

The V call is TRBV19, the J call TRBJ2-4; no definite D call. CDR1 is LNHDA, CDR2 SQIVND, per germline (reference sequence). This CDR3 is built from 13 residues. Trimming removed 5 bases from V and 8 bases from J, with 13 bases in between. This CDR3 reads CASSDPLTDIQYF. The CDR3 DNA sequence: TGTGCCAGTAGTGACCCGTTGACCGACATTCAGTACTTC.

CDR3 coding DNA: TGTGCCAGCAGCCAATTGCCCCGACCAGGGGAGGGTTATGGCTACACCTTC. This codes for CASSQLPRPGEGYGYTF. The rearrangement joins TRBV16 to TRBJ1-2, with D perhaps matching TRBD1 (6 bases). Germline CDR1 is KGHSY and CDR2 is FQNENV. Trimming took off 1 base at V and 5 bases at J, with 20 bases between the two ends. This CDR3 contains 17 residues. Drawing the rest from reference TRBV16 and TRBJ1-2, the complete variable domain is GEEVAQTPKHLVRGEGQKAKLYCAPIKGHSYVFWYQQVLKNEFKFLISFQNENVFDETGMPKERFSAKCLPNSPCSLEIQATKLEDSAVYFCASSQLPRPGEGYGYTFGSGTRLTVV.

This clonotype was observed at least ten times. The chain carries TRBV7-6 and TRBJ2-1; the D is unclear. Trimming pared 5 bases from V and 0 bases from J, leaving 5 bases between. The germline V gene encodes CDR1 SGHVS and CDR2 FNYEAQ. The CDR3 runs 13 residues. CDR3 sequence (DNA): TGTGCCAGCAGCCAGTTCTCCTACAATGAGCAGTTCTTC. Its translation is CASSQFSYNEQFF.

This clonotype was counted at least ten times. This chain uses TRBV7-2 with TRBJ2-7; 9 bases are shared with TRBD2. The junction had 7 bases not matched to a gene; V was cut back by 5 bases and J by 2 bases. This CDR3 has 15 amino acids. Germline V gene data show CDR1 as SGHTA and CDR2 as FQGNSA. The CDR3 DNA sequence: TGTGCCAGCAGCCCCAGACTAGCGGCCCCCTACGAGCAGTACGTC. It translates to CASSPRLAAPYEQYV.

This clonotype has more than one count but fewer than ten. The chain carries TRBV4-1 and TRBJ1-5, with D unresolved. Between the trimmed V and J ends, which lost 0 bases and 2 bases, there was a span of 17 bases. The CDR3 consists of 18 residues. The V gene's germline CDR1 is MGHRA and CDR2 YSYEKL. The CDR3 coding sequence is TGCGCCAGCAGCCAAGACCAAGTATTCAATGTTGGCAATCAGCCCCAGCATTTT. It is translated as CASSQDQVFNVGNQPQHF.

V and J are TRBV10-3 and TRBJ2-7; 9 nucleotides agree with TRBD1. With V trimmed by 3 bases and J by 4 bases, 7 bases remained unmatched. From germline, CDR1 is ENHRY and CDR2 SYGVKD. There are 15 residues in the CDR3. This CDR3 is CAISDPDRGAYEQYV. For the CDR3, the DNA is TGTGCCATCAGTGACCCCGACAGGGGGGCTTACGAGCAGTACGTC.

With respect to this clonotype: One end of the junction does not line up with germline, which may come from a read error. The genes are TRBV4-1 and TRBJ2-1, with D unresolved. Germline CDR1 and CDR2: MGHRA and YSYEKL. The CDR3 has 12 residues. CDR3 DNA: TGCGCCAGCAGCCAAGGCACCTCCGATTTAAACTTC. Its protein is CASSQGTSDLNF.

This clonotype was found a few times. V and J are TRBV5-6 and TRBJ1-6, with no clear D. There are 15 residues in the CDR3. V was cut by 0 bases and J by 2 bases, with 6 bases left in between. From germline, CDR1 is SGHDT and CDR2 YYEEEE. The CDR3 region is CASSLARPYNSPLHF. The DNA of the CDR3 is TGTGCCAGCAGCTTGGCCAGACCCTATAATTCACCCCTCCACTTT.

V usage is TRBV6-6 and J usage is TRBJ1-1; tentatively, D is TRBD1 (6 bases). Germline CDR1 and CDR2: MNHNY and SVGAGI (reference sequence). V was cut by 6 bases and J by 2 bases, with 16 bases left in between. The CDR3 is 15 residues long. For the CDR3, the DNA is TGTGCCAGCAGCGCAACCAGGACAGCTAACACTGAAGCTTTCTTT. Amino acid sequence: CASSATRTANTEAFF.

This clonotype appeared a few times. This chain links TRBV7-9 with TRBJ2-1; TRBD2 aligns across 12 bases. The CDR3 consists of 18 residues. The germline gives CDR1 SEHNR, CDR2 FQNEAQ (reference sequence). Trimming took 4 bases from V and 8 from J; bases not matched to a gene: 15. CDR3 nucleotides: TGTGCCAGCAGCTCGACTAGCGGGGGCCGACCCCGTACGGATGAGCAGTTCTTC. Its protein is CASSSTSGGRPRTDEQFF.

This sequence joins TRBV6-6 and TRBJ2-5; D unresolved. The germline V gene has CDR1 MNHNY and CDR2 SVGAGI (reference sequence). The CDR3 extends over 12 amino acids. V was clipped by 0 bases and J by 9 bases, with 8 bases between them. In DNA form, the CDR3 reads TGTGCCAGCAGTTACTCGGCACGGCCCCAGTACTTC. It is translated as CASSYSARPQYF.

This sequence joins TRBV28 and TRBJ2-2; the D gene is possibly TRBD2 (6 bases). Germline V gene lookup returns CDR1 MDHEN and CDR2 SYDVKM. V was shortened by 6 bases and J by 6 bases, with 17 bases between the two germline ends. This CDR3 comprises 15 residues. In DNA form, the CDR3 reads TGTGCCAGCAGAGTCTGGGACTCCGCGGCCGGGGAGCTGTTTTTT. Translating gives CASRVWDSAAGELFF.

This clonotype was detected ten times or more. V is TRBV7-2 and J is TRBJ2-1, with 7 bases lining up with TRBD1. CDR1 and CDR2 from the germline V gene are SGHTA and FQGNSA. The CDR3 sequence is 14 residues long. The V and J ends lost 1 base and 4 bases, in that order; junction bases with no gene match: 1. In DNA form, the CDR3 reads TGTGCCAGCAGCTTAGTGGGACAGTACAATGAGCAGTTCTTC. Translation gives CASSLVGQYNEQFF.

This clonotype has only a few counts. The J gene is TRBJ1-1, the V gene TRBV28; tentatively, D is TRBD1 (6 bases). V was trimmed by 4 bases and J by 2 bases, leaving 14 bases between them. Germline values: CDR1 MDHEN, CDR2 SYDVKM. This CDR3 is built from 15 residues. The CDR3 is CASSSRQVLNTEAFF. The CDR3 nucleotides are TGTGCCAGCAGTTCCCGACAGGTTTTAAACACTGAAGCTTTCTTT.

V usage is TRBV27 and J usage is TRBJ2-2; D possibly corresponds to TRBD1 (6 bases). The CDR3 consists of 15 residues. Germline loops: CDR1 MNHEY, CDR2 SMNVEV (reference sequence). Trimming stripped 8 bases from V and 3 bases from J, with 16 bases between. The CDR3 is CASRAATGYTGELFF. Here the CDR3 DNA reads TGTGCCAGCCGGGCGGCTACAGGGTACACCGGGGAGCTGTTTTTT.